The rows below give T cell receptor beta chains drawn from one sample of a study of metastatic and nonmetastatic thyroid tumors. TCRdb reprocessed the PCR reads via MiXCR. The repertoire holds over 20,000 clones, with under 35% as singletons. Sequenced material: blood. These receptors all come from a female donor with papillary thyroid cancer or a benign thyroid nodule (not recorded which). Some clones in this sample may be carry-over from other donors' samples. CDR3s include the opening cysteine and the closing phenylalanine or tryptophan. The D gene is left open where the match is weak. Clone size appears in some rows only: once, few, many, or a class for an expanded clone.

CDR3 protein,CDR3 DNA,V gene,J gene,D gene,clone size
CASSIAGNSYNEQFF,TGTGCCAGTAGTATAGCGGGGAACTCCTACAATGAGCAGTTCTTC,TRBV19,TRBJ2-1,NA,few
CASSTRDEIYEQYF,TGCGCCAGCAGTACTCGGGACGAAATCTACGAGCAGTACTTC,TRBV10-1,TRBJ2-7,NA,medium-sized
CASSIAEKLFF,TGTGCCAGTAGTATAGCTGAAAAACTGTTTTTT,TRBV19,TRBJ1-4,NA,NA
CATSLSGSADEQFF,TGTGCCACCAGTCTAAGCGGGAGTGCCGATGAGCAGTTCTTC,TRBV15,TRBJ2-1,TRBD2,NA
CASSRLRDEQYF,TGTGCCAGCTCGAGACTTAGGGACGAGCAGTACTTC,TRBV18,TRBJ2-7,NA,NA
CSATGQGLGYTF,TGCAGTGCTACCGGACAGGGCCTTGGCTACACCTTC,TRBV20-1,TRBJ1-2,TRBD1,once
CASSIRAHLGTEQFF,TGTGCCAGTAGTATCAGGGCCCACCTCGGCACTGAGCAGTTCTTC,TRBV19,TRBJ2-1,NA,many
CASSVEGSYNEQFF,TGTGCCAGCAGCGTAGAGGGTAGCTACAATGAGCAGTTCTTC,TRBV9,TRBJ2-1,NA,NA
CASIAFGSPTQAREQYF,TGTGCCAGCATCGCATTTGGCTCCCCCACCCAGGCTCGCGAGCAGTACTTC,TRBV28,TRBJ2-7,NA,few
CASGSTSGVYNEQFF,TGTGCTAGTGGTTCAACTAGCGGGGTATACAATGAGCAGTTCTTC,TRBV12-5,TRBJ2-1,TRBD2,many
CASSEYDGGGSTDTQYF,TGTGCCAGCAGTGAATATGACGGCGGCGGAAGCACAGATACGCAGTATTTT,TRBV25-1,TRBJ2-3,NA,many
CSALPESGSFADTQYF,TGCAGTGCCCTACCGGAGAGCGGGAGTTTCGCAGATACGCAGTATTTT,TRBV20-1,TRBJ2-3,TRBD2,NA
CASRTGTVWLGNEQFF,TGTGCCAGCAGAACCGGGACAGTGTGGTTGGGCAATGAGCAGTTCTTC,TRBV27,TRBJ2-1,TRBD1,medium-sized
CASSQDNGRANTEAFF,TGCGCCAGCAGCCAAGATAATGGCCGGGCGAACACTGAAGCTTTCTTT,TRBV4-3,TRBJ1-1,NA,medium-sized
CASSHSGSANEQYF,TGTGCCAGCAGCCATAGCGGGAGCGCGAACGAGCAGTACTTC,TRBV7-9,TRBJ2-7,TRBD2,NA
CSARIVDRGHGCTEAFF,TGCAGTGCTAGAATCGTGGACAGGGGGCACGGGTGCACTGAAGCTTTCTTT,TRBV20-1,TRBJ1-1,TRBD1,NA
CATSDDEQGSAFF,TGTGCCACCAGTGATGATGAACAGGGTTCGGCTTTCTTT,TRBV24-1,TRBJ1-1,NA,many
CASSRYGYTF,TGTGCCAGCAGTCGGTACGGCTACACCTTC,TRBV28,TRBJ1-2,NA,few
CASSPDGNQPQHF,TGTGCCAGCAGCCCCGACGGGAATCAGCCCCAGCATTTT,TRBV4-2,TRBJ1-5,NA,NA
CSFQKGIYTDTQYF,TGCAGTTTTCAAAAGGGGATCTACACAGATACGCAGTATTTT,TRBV20-1,TRBJ2-3,NA,once
CASSLGTARGETQYF,TGCGCCAGCAGCTTGGGCACAGCCCGGGGGGAGACCCAGTACTTC,TRBV5-1,TRBJ2-5,NA,many
CASSTDSPGTGGTDEQFF,TGTGCCAGCAGCACTGACTCCCCGGGGACAGGGGGAACGGATGAGCAGTTCTTC,TRBV4-2,TRBJ2-1,TRBD1,many
CASTDPALTPGQETQYF,TGTGCCAGCACCGACCCCGCGCTAACTCCTGGCCAAGAGACCCAGTACTTC,TRBV7-8,TRBJ2-5,NA,NA
CASSHLGGRPPYEQYF,TGTGCCAGCAGCCATTTGGGCGGGAGGCCTCCCTACGAGCAGTACTTC,TRBV14,TRBJ2-7,TRBD2,NA
CASSPRQQGHLFF,TGTGCCAGCTCACCACGCCAACAGGGTCACCTGTTTTTT,TRBV18,TRBJ1-4,NA,many
CASSAHGQGGEKLFF,TGTGCCAGCAGTGCCCACGGACAGGGGGGAGAAAAACTGTTTTTT,TRBV2,TRBJ1-4,TRBD1,many
CASSYSLRQDQYF,TGTGCCAGCAGTTACTCGCTTCGGCAGGACCAGTACTTC,TRBV6-2/TRBV6-3,TRBJ2-5,NA,many
CASSIQGQGGNQPQHF,TGTGCCAGTAGTATCCAAGGACAGGGTGGCAATCAGCCCCAGCATTTT,TRBV19,TRBJ1-5,TRBD1,NA
CASSFREGGYGYTF,TGCGCCAGCAGCTTTAGGGAGGGTGGCTATGGCTACACCTTC,TRBV5-1,TRBJ1-2,NA,medium-sized
CSAPSGTQGSGANVLTF,TGCAGTGCTCCCTCCGGGACACAAGGCTCTGGGGCCAACGTCCTGACTTTC,TRBV20-1,TRBJ2-6,NA,few
CASREIGLAPDTQYF,TGTGCCAGCAGGGAGATCGGGCTAGCTCCAGATACGCAGTATTTT,TRBV27,TRBJ2-3,NA,many
CASSVSSGKTYEQYF,TGTGCCAGCAGTGTGTCTAGCGGGAAGACGTACGAGCAGTACTTC,TRBV6-1,TRBJ2-7,TRBD2,NA
CASSEGVGSYSGANVLTF,TGTGCCAGCAGTGAAGGGGTGGGTTCCTACTCTGGGGCCAACGTCCTGACTTTC,TRBV6-1,TRBJ2-6,NA,medium-sized
CSARSDRDYEQYF,TGCAGTGCTAGGTCGGACAGGGACTACGAGCAGTACTTC,TRBV20-1,TRBJ2-7,TRBD1,NA
CASSDTDNSPLHF,TGTGCCAGCAGTGACACCGATAATTCACCCCTCCACTTT,TRBV6-1,TRBJ1-6,NA,NA
CSVDRTGGYEQYF,TGCAGTGTTGACCGGACAGGGGGTTACGAGCAGTACTTC,TRBV20-1,TRBJ2-7,TRBD1,many
CASSTRETQYF,TGTGCCAGCAGTACCAGAGAGACCCAGTACTTC,TRBV12-3/TRBV12-4,TRBJ2-5,NA,many
CASRTSGAYEQYF,TGTGCCAGCAGGACTAGCGGCGCCTACGAGCAGTACTTC,TRBV27,TRBJ2-7,TRBD2,many
CASRTPGLAGTDQYF,TGTGCCAGCCGAACTCCGGGACTAGCGGGAACCGATCAGTACTTC,TRBV2,TRBJ2-7,TRBD2,few
CASSVGAQGGEKLFF,TGTGCCAGCAGCGTAGGTGCGCAGGGTGGTGAAAAACTGTTTTTT,TRBV9,TRBJ1-4,NA,NA
CSAVNYVTDTQYF,TGCAGTGCTGTCAACTACGTCACAGATACGCAGTATTTT,TRBV20-1,TRBJ2-3,NA,once
CASSHSDGSNQSQHF,TGTGCCAGCAGCCATAGCGACGGGAGCAATCAGTCCCAGCATTTT,TRBV4-2,TRBJ1-5,NA,once
CATSGAGVGTDTQYF,TGTGCCACCAGTGGAGCGGGAGTCGGCACAGATACGCAGTATTTT,TRBV24-1,TRBJ2-3,TRBD2,many
CASSSSPDGNHEQYF,TGTGCCAGCAGTTCGTCCCCGGACGGGAACCACGAGCAGTACTTC,TRBV27,TRBJ2-7,NA,medium-sized
CASSYNTVGELFF,TGTGCCAGCAGTTATAACACCGTCGGGGAGCTGTTTTTT,TRBV27,TRBJ2-2,NA,NA
CSASPGGVGETQYF,TGCAGTGCTAGCCCAGGGGGAGTTGGAGAGACCCAGTACTTC,TRBV20-1,TRBJ2-5,TRBD1,many
CASSPGTGGNQPQHF,TGTGCCAGCAGCCCAGGGACAGGGGGTAATCAGCCCCAGCATTTT,TRBV7-8,TRBJ1-5,TRBD1,many
CASSYSGEGYEQYF,TGTGCCAGCAGTTACTCGGGGGAAGGCTACGAGCAGTACTTC,TRBV6-2/TRBV6-3,TRBJ2-7,NA,medium-sized
CASRLWGAVTGELFF,TGTGCCAGCAGGTTATGGGGAGCGGTTACCGGGGAGCTGTTTTTT,TRBV11-2,TRBJ2-2,NA,few